This T cell receptor (beta chain) was obtained from a study of blood T cell repertoires in COVID-19. Whole-study context: Specimens from acute and convalescent COVID-19 originated in the United States, Italy and Spain.

Sequenced by immunoSEQ multiplex PCR; TCRdb stores in-frame clones only, minus some. Of approximately 180,000 clones listed, roughly 82% are singletons. Participants' reported clinical history set cohort assignment. The V and J ends lost 0 bases and 6 bases, in that order; junction bases with no gene match: 10. CDR1 is SGHRS, CDR2 YFSETQ, per germline. The length of the CDR3 is 17 residues. The sequenced sample consisted of PBMCs or T cells enriched from blood (not recorded which). This TCR was recovered from a woman aged 55-70 years with acute COVID-19. This chain uses TRBV5-1 with TRBJ2-3; 10 bases line up with TRBD1. The chain's CDR3 is CASSLALSGTGADTQYF. In DNA form, the CDR3 reads TGCGCCAGCAGCTTGGCCCTCTCCGGGACAGGGGCCGATACGCAGTATTTT.